This entry concerns a single T cell receptor (beta chain). This entry belongs to a study of HIV-infected children after antiretroviral therapy interruption. A 3' RACE protocol on RNA, with unique molecular identifiers, produced the TCR library. TCRdb used MiXCR to reprocess the 3' RACE reads, holding one entry per CDR3 protein. This sample yields about 46,000 distinct CDR3 sequences, of which 4.3% are seen a single time; 0.6% to 0.85% belongs to the top ten. Treatment meaning: PENTA 11 planned treatment interruption arm or continuous ART arm. Sequencing was performed on CD45RA+ CD4+ T cells from PBMCs, pooled from several time points, taken from a donor given antiretroviral therapy, either interrupted or continuous. As for subset: naive CD4+ CD45RA+ CD45RO- T cells. The TCR was taken from a pool of human donors with HIV.

CDR3 sequence reads: CASSLPSSYEQYF. CDR3 sequence (DNA): TGTGCCAGCAGCTTGCCGTCATCCTACGAGCAGTACTTC. This chain uses TRBV5-4 with TRBJ2-7; D gene ambiguous. Trimming removed 1 base at V and 1 base at J, with 6 bases between. Germline-derived CDR1 and CDR2 are SGHNT and YYREEE (reference sequence). This CDR3 is 13 amino acids long.